A single sample is the source of the 31 T cell receptor beta chains below, sequenced in a study of blood T cell repertoires in COVID-19. Produced via immunoSEQ multiplex PCR; TCRdb's table is partial and in-frame only. This table has about 200,000 clones, 94% appearing once. The sequenced sample was peripheral blood. These receptors were taken from a young man with COVID-19, enrolled during active disease.

This clone was picked up one time. The V and J genes are TRBV11-2 and TRBJ2-1, with 8 bases matching TRBD1. The V and J ends lost 8 bases and 5 bases, in that order; junction bases with no gene match: 8. Germline CDR1 is SGHAT and CDR2 is FQNNGV. CDR3 length: 14 residues. As DNA, the CDR3 is TGTGCCAGCTTGGTGGACAGGGACCACAATGAGCAGTTCTTC. Translation gives CASLVDRDHNEQFF.

The chain links TRBV9 to TRBJ1-3; weak D call: TRBD1 (5 bases). This CDR3 has 17 amino acids. The germline CDR1 and CDR2 sequences are SGDLS and YYNGEE. Trimming stripped 0 bases from V and 3 bases from J, with 16 bases between. The CDR3: CASSVEKRGGVGNTIYF. CDR3 bases: TGTGCCAGCAGCGTAGAGAAGCGAGGAGGGGTTGGAAACACCATATATTTT.

The chain couples TRBV5-1 to TRBJ2-1, with TRBD2 identical over 8 bases. Germline V gives CDR1 SGHRS, CDR2 YFSETQ. The ends lost 4 bases at V and 6 bases at J; junction bases unmatched: 9. The CDR3 runs 15 residues. The CDR3 region has the DNA TGCGCCAGCAGCGCGGGGGGTCGCGGGGCCAATGAGCAGTTCTTC. Amino acids: CASSAGGRGANEQFF.

For the CDR3, the DNA is TGTGCCAGCAGCTTAGACAGAAATGAGCAGTTCTTC. Amino acids: CASSLDRNEQFF. The V and J genes are TRBV11-2 and TRBJ2-1; D is undetermined. V was pared by 0 bases and J by 7 bases, with 4 bases between. This CDR3 spans 12 amino acids. The germline V gene has CDR1 SGHAT and CDR2 FQNNGV.

The chain joins TRBV19 to TRBJ1-5; 7 bases map to TRBD1. The junction had 6 bases not matched to a gene; V was cut back by 3 bases and J by 7 bases. Germline CDR1 and CDR2: LNHDA and SQIVND (reference sequence). The CDR3 contains 14 residues. CDR3 sequence reads: CASSIRQGLQPQHF. Here the CDR3 DNA reads TGTGCCAGTAGTATCCGACAGGGTCTACAGCCCCAGCATTTT.

The rearrangement links TRBV19 to TRBJ1-2, with 10 bases lining up with TRBD1. Germline-derived CDR1 and CDR2 are LNHDA and SQIVND (reference sequence). Trimming cost V 11 bases and J 7 bases; bases outside gene matches: 4. The CDR3 sequence is 11 residues long. CDR3 in amino acids: CAVGTGVGYTF. The CDR3 region has the DNA TGTGCCGTCGGGACAGGGGTTGGCTACACCTTC.

The V and J genes are TRBV6-6 and TRBJ1-4; 12 nucleotides line up with TRBD1. The CDR3 length is 14 residues. Germline V gives CDR1 MNHNY, CDR2 SVGAGI (reference sequence). V shed 9 bases and J 11 bases; nucleotides not matched to a gene: 10. Here the CDR3 reads CASQPGQGAGKLFF. CDR3 in DNA: TGTGCCAGTCAACCGGGACAGGGGGCAGGGAAACTGTTTTTT.

The chain links TRBV12-3 or TRBV12-4 to TRBJ1-2; D possibly corresponds to TRBD1 (5 bases). The CDR3 is 12 amino acids. Trimming shortened V by 1 base and J by 8 bases, and 8 bases separated the two germline ends. The CDR3 region has the DNA TGTGCCAGCAGTTTAGAGGGGCGAGGCTACACCTTC. Protein sequence: CASSLEGRGYTF.

The chain has TRBV11-2 and TRBJ2-7; TRBD1 agrees at 8 bases. The junction had 8 bases not matched to a gene; V was cut back by 7 bases and J by 6 bases. Germline CDR1 and CDR2: SGHAT and FQNNGV. This CDR3 spans 13 amino acids. The CDR3 spells CASNARTGIEQYF. As DNA, the CDR3 is TGTGCCAGCAATGCCCGGACAGGGATCGAGCAGTACTTC.

The CDR3 DNA is TGTGCCAGCAGCTCACAGGGTCTCAAGGGCTACACCTTC. This encodes CASSSQGLKGYTF. The chain uses TRBV14 and TRBJ1-2, with D possibly matching TRBD1 (6 bases). Per germline, CDR1 SGHDN and CDR2 FVKESK. Trimming took 5 bases from V and 8 from J, leaving 15 bases between them. The CDR3 has 13 amino acids.

The chain couples TRBV6-5 to TRBJ1-4; 7 bases agree with TRBD1. V trimming: 6 bases; J trimming: 7 bases; junction bases outside the gene matches: 2. CDR1 and CDR2 (germline): MNHEY, SVGAGI. The CDR3 length is 12 residues. The CDR3 reads CASRDRTEKLFF. The CDR3 DNA reads as TGTGCCAGCAGGGACAGGACTGAAAAACTGTTTTTT.

This chain uses TRBV7-9 with TRBJ1-2; TRBD1 matches at 8 bases. The CDR3 has 13 amino acids. J was trimmed by 8 bases and V by 5 bases; bases with no gene match: 7. CDR1 and CDR2 from the germline V gene are SEHNR and FQNEAQ (reference sequence). CDR3 protein: CASSDGQGEGYTF. The CDR3 region has the DNA TGTGCCAGCAGCGACGGACAGGGAGAAGGCTACACCTTC. Variable domain in full (rest from reference TRBV7-9 and TRBJ1-2): DTGVSQNPRHKITKRGQNVTFRCDPISEHNRLYWYRQTLGQGPEFLTYFQNEAQLEKSRLLSDRFSAERPKGSFSTLEIQRTEQGDSAMYLCASSDGQGEGYTFGSGTRLTVV.

This rearrangement joins TRBV12-5 to TRBJ1-1, with D unclear. The CDR3 is 15 residues long. Trimming took off 7 bases at V and 1 base at J, with 16 bases between the two ends. Germline-derived CDR1 and CDR2 are LGHNT and FRNRAP. CDR3 protein: CASAPQAGGNTEAFF. CDR3 DNA: TGTGCTAGTGCCCCCCAGGCGGGAGGGAACACTGAAGCTTTCTTT.

In this sample, this clone turned up once. The rearrangement links TRBV4-1 to TRBJ2-7, with TRBD2 identical over 9 bases. CDR1 MGHRA and CDR2 YSYEKL come from the germline V gene. V was clipped by 3 bases and J by 3 bases; unmatched bases: 12. The CDR3 runs 17 residues. CDR3 loop: CASSHVHLAGYNYEQYF. As DNA, the CDR3 is TGCGCCAGCAGCCACGTCCACCTAGCGGGGTATAACTACGAGCAGTACTTC.

The chain links TRBV29-1 to TRBJ1-2; D not resolved. The CDR3 extends over 13 amino acids. Trimming cost V 2 bases and J 8 bases, with 15 bases left between them. Germline loops: CDR1 SQVTM, CDR2 ANQGSEA. Here the CDR3 reads CSVELKGAAGYTF. As DNA, the CDR3 is TGCAGCGTTGAATTAAAGGGAGCGGCAGGCTACACCTTC.

The chain combines TRBV2 with TRBJ1-5; perhaps TRBD1 as D (6 bases). The V end was cut by 5 bases, the J end by 3 bases, with 8 bases between. CDR1 SNHLY and CDR2 FYNNEI come from the germline V gene. CDR3 length: 13 residues. The CDR3 sequence: CASSWTVNQPQHF. The CDR3 coding sequence is TGTGCCAGCAGTTGGACAGTCAATCAGCCCCAGCATTTT.

The chain is built from TRBV4-1 and TRBJ2-1, with 9 bases that match TRBD1. The ends lost 1 base at V and 4 bases at J; junction bases unmatched: 5. The CDR3 extends over 16 amino acids. Germline V gene lookup returns CDR1 MGHRA and CDR2 YSYEKL. The CDR3 spells CASSQVGTGFYNEQFF. The CDR3 DNA follows: TGCGCCAGCAGCCAAGTCGGGACAGGGTTTTACAATGAGCAGTTCTTC.

The gene calls are TRBV2 and TRBJ1-2; TRBD1 matches at 7 bases. In germline, CDR1 is SNHLY, CDR2 FYNNEI. V trimming: 10 bases; J trimming: 4 bases; junction bases outside the gene matches: 3. The CDR3 length is 11 residues. The CDR3 reads CANGDSYGYTF. CDR3 coding DNA: TGTGCCAACGGGGACAGCTATGGCTACACCTTC.

The V call is TRBV28, the J call TRBJ1-2; 12 bases are shared with TRBD1. J lost 7 bases, V lost 0 bases, and 3 bases had no gene match. Germline-derived CDR1 and CDR2 are MDHEN and SYDVKM. This CDR3 is built from 15 residues. As DNA, the CDR3 is TGTGCCAGCAGTTTATGGGGACAGGGGGCGGGTGGCTACACCTTC. This translates into CASSLWGQGAGGYTF.

The chain carries TRBV6-5 and TRBJ2-3, with 8 bases matching TRBD2. Looked up from germline, CDR1 is MNHEY and CDR2 is SVGAGI. With V trimmed by 4 bases and J by 2 bases, 5 bases remained unmatched. The CDR3 loop spans 15 amino acids. For the CDR3, the DNA is TGTGCCAGCAGTTTAGCGGGGCCCCCCACAGATACGCAGTATTTT. This codes for CASSLAGPPTDTQYF.

The chain has TRBV2 and TRBJ1-6; 8 bases agree with TRBD1. With V trimmed by 6 bases and J by 4 bases, 2 bases remained unmatched. The germline V gene encodes CDR1 SNHLY and CDR2 FYNNEI. CDR3 length: 14 amino acids. The CDR3 bases are TGTGCCAGCAGGGGGACAGGTTATAATTCACCCCTCCACTTT. It codes for CASRGTGYNSPLHF.

V is TRBV6-1 and J is TRBJ1-1; D gene ambiguous. This CDR3 has 16 amino acids. CDR1 and CDR2 from the germline V gene are MNHNS and SASEGT. Trimming took off 0 bases at V and 0 bases at J, with 11 bases between the two ends. CDR3 in amino acids: CASSEALWRLNTEAFF. The CDR3 nucleotides read TGTGCCAGCAGTGAAGCGCTTTGGAGACTGAACACTGAAGCTTTCTTT.

The chain recombines TRBV27 with TRBJ2-5; 8 bases are a match to TRBD2. With 5 bases clipped from V and 3 bases from J, the junction kept 11 bases outside the gene matches. The CDR3 has 16 amino acids. Germline V CDR1 and CDR2: MNHEY, SMNVEV (reference sequence). CDR3 amino acids: CASSGLGTSGKETQYF. The CDR3 coding sequence is TGTGCCAGCAGTGGTCTAGGAACTAGCGGCAAAGAGACCCAGTACTTC.

This clone appeared a single time. The chain combines TRBV5-1 with TRBJ1-2, with D tentatively TRBD1 (6 bases). Per germline, CDR1 SGHRS and CDR2 YFSETQ. V was cut by 0 bases and J by 7 bases, with 19 bases left in between. The CDR3 is 16 amino acids. The CDR3 region is CASSLGTRDTLLGYTF. As DNA, the CDR3 is TGCGCCAGCAGCTTGGGAACACGGGACACACTTCTTGGCTACACCTTC.

The J gene is TRBJ1-2, the V gene TRBV6-5, with 9 bases aligning to TRBD1. The length of the CDR3 is 14 residues. The junction had 7 bases not matched to a gene; V was cut back by 4 bases and J by 7 bases. Germline CDR1 is MNHEY and CDR2 is SVGAGI. Here the CDR3 reads CASSSTDRGFGYTF. As DNA, the CDR3 is TGTGCCAGCAGTTCCACCGACAGGGGGTTTGGCTACACCTTC.

The chain joins TRBV5-1 to TRBJ1-3, with TRBD1 matching over 7 bases. CDR3 size: 14 residues. V gave up 4 bases and J gave up 0 bases; unmatched junction bases: 1. Germline assignment: CDR1 SGHRS and CDR2 YFSETQ. In DNA, the CDR3 is TGCGCCAGCAGCACAGGGGACTCTGGAAACACCATATATTTT. Protein sequence: CASSTGDSGNTIYF.

V usage is TRBV6-5 and J usage is TRBJ2-2; a possible D gene is TRBD1 (5 bases). There are 15 residues in the CDR3. Trimming left V 4 bases short and J 0 bases short, with 9 bases between. Germline CDR1 and CDR2: MNHEY and SVGAGI. In nucleotides, the CDR3 is TGTGCCAGCAGTTTTACAGGAACGAACACCGGGGAGCTGTTTTTT. Translating gives CASSFTGTNTGELFF.

The V and J genes are TRBV13 and TRBJ1-2; D is ambiguous. The CDR3 has 14 amino acids. The germline CDR1 and CDR2 sequences are PRHDT and FYEKMQ (reference sequence). V was pared by 7 bases and J by 6 bases, with 18 bases between. The CDR3 sequence is CASTTGGDSDGYTF. The CDR3 DNA reads as TGTGCCAGCACCACTGGCGGGGATTCGGATGGCTACACCTTC.

The chain combines TRBV7-9 with TRBJ1-2, with D perhaps TRBD1 (5 bases). In germline, CDR1 is SEHNR, CDR2 FQNEAQ (reference sequence). There are 14 residues in the CDR3. V shed 5 bases and J shed 4 bases, with 14 bases lying between them. The CDR3 DNA reads TGTGCCAGCAGCCCTTCAACAGGTCTCTATGGCTACACCTTC. Residues: CASSPSTGLYGYTF.

The rearrangement links TRBV7-9 to TRBJ2-7; D might be TRBD2 (6 bases). Germline values: CDR1 SEHNR, CDR2 FQNEAQ (reference sequence). This CDR3 has 15 residues. Trimming left V 5 bases short and J 0 bases short, with 14 bases between. CDR3 protein: CASSDRRDGSYEQYF. CDR3 in DNA: TGTGCCAGCAGCGATAGGCGGGACGGCTCCTACGAGCAGTACTTC.

V and J are TRBV19 and TRBJ2-3; D perhaps matches TRBD2 (7 bases). V lost 3 bases to trimming and J lost 5 bases, with 12 bases between them. The germline V gene has CDR1 LNHDA and CDR2 SQIVND (reference sequence). This CDR3 has 14 amino acids. CDR3 sequence reads: CASSMQGGGDTQYF. CDR3 bases: TGTGCCAGTAGTATGCAGGGAGGGGGAGATACGCAGTATTTT.